The T cell receptor beta chain under discussion was sequenced for a study of OX40 agonist ivuxolimab in advanced cancers. Overall study findings and caveats: Dose levels from 0.1 to 3.0 mg/kg saw CD4+ and CD8+ blood T cells expand clonally by week 6.

The assay was immunoSEQ multiplex PCR, and TCRdb's table has in-frame clones only and misses some. Here the sample spans roughly 61,000 clones, roughly four fifths being singletons. As to this clone: The antigen remains unidentified.

J lost 7 bases, V lost 3 bases, and 2 bases had no gene match. The CDR3 spans 14 residues. Germline values: CDR1 MGHRA, CDR2 YSYEKL. The chain combines TRBV4-1 with TRBJ1-4, with 10 bases lining up with TRBD1. The sequence derives from an adult with an advanced solid tumor such as melanoma, head and neck, liver or kidney cancer. The starting material was CD4+ or CD8+ T cells sorted from blood, obtained in a trial of the OX40 agonist ivuxolimab. The CDR3 DNA sequence: TGCGCCAGCAGCCAGGGACAGGGGTCTGAAAAACTGTTTTTT. This translates into CASSQGQGSEKLFF.